The rows below give T cell receptor beta chains drawn from one sample of a study of blood T cells in healthy people across ages. TCRdb reprocessed the 5' RACE reads with MiXCR, giving one entry per CDR3 protein. The sample contains hundreds of thousands of distinct CDR3 sequences, around 52% of which appear only once. Source material: blood. These receptors all come from a woman aged 80 or over in good health. CDR3s include the opening cysteine and the closing phenylalanine or tryptophan. A D gene is named only where the DNA matches it firmly. Rows give clone size only sometimes, using once, few, many, or a class for an expanded clone.

J	V	size	D	CDR3	DNA
TRBJ1-6	TRBV2	.	.	CASSVERESPLHF	TGTGCCAGCAGTGTGGAAAGGGAATCACCCCTCCACTTT
TRBJ1-1	TRBV20-1	.	.	CSAMSGGRAEAFF	TGCAGTGCTATGTCGGGAGGGCGCGCTGAAGCTTTCTTT
TRBJ1-2	TRBV20-1	many	.	CSADDRGNYGYTF	TGCAGTGCTGATGACAGAGGCAACTATGGCTACACCTTC
TRBJ1-4	TRBV3-1	few	.	CASTSGTTNEKLFF	TGTGCCAGCACCTCAGGGACAACTAATGAAAAACTGTTTTTT
TRBJ1-4	TRBV7-8	.	.	CASSPDGTANEKLFF	TGTGCCAGCAGCCCAGACGGGACCGCCAATGAAAAACTGTTTTTT
TRBJ1-2	TRBV7-3	many	.	CASSFSGDDYGYTF	TGTGCCAGCAGCTTTTCAGGAGATGACTATGGCTACACCTTC
TRBJ2-5	TRBV9	many	.	CASSFRGTEETQYF	TGTGCCAGCAGCTTCAGGGGAACCGAAGAGACCCAGTACTTC
TRBJ2-1	TRBV10-3	many	TRBD2	CAISELSGSSYNEQFF	TGTGCCATCAGTGAATTGAGCGGGAGCTCCTACAATGAGCAGTTCTTC
TRBJ1-1	TRBV6-5	many	TRBD1	CASSYSGGQVEAFF	TGTGCCAGCAGTTACTCAGGGGGCCAGGTTGAAGCTTTCTTT
TRBJ2-7	TRBV7-2	few	.	CASTLHGFSYEQYF	TGTGCCAGCACCCTCCACGGTTTTTCCTACGAGCAGTACTTC
TRBJ2-7	TRBV12-3/TRBV12-4	.	.	CACSFAAGAYEQYF	TGTGCCTGCAGTTTCGCGGCAGGAGCCTACGAGCAGTACTTC
TRBJ1-6	TRBV12-3/TRBV12-4	.	.	CASRSGPGPLHF	TGTGCCAGCAGGTCAGGCCCGGGACCCCTCCACTTT
TRBJ2-5	TRBV6-2/TRBV6-3	.	.	CASSYKRNSQETQYF	TGTGCCAGCAGTTACAAGCGGAATTCGCAAGAGACCCAGTACTTC
TRBJ1-2	TRBV11-2	few	.	CASSLPGEESGYTF	TGTGCCAGCAGCTTACCAGGGGAGGAGTCTGGCTACACCTTC
TRBJ2-1	TRBV7-2	few	.	CASSSRGGNYNEQFF	TGTGCCAGCAGCTCTAGGGGGGGGAATTACAATGAGCAGTTCTTC
TRBJ1-4	TRBV29-1	many	TRBD1	CSARTGANEKLFF	TGCAGCGCCCGTACAGGGGCTAATGAAAAACTGTTTTTT
TRBJ2-1	TRBV5-4	many	TRBD2	CASSLDAVAGPQGQFF	TGTGCCAGCAGCTTGGACGCGGTAGCGGGGCCCCAAGGGCAGTTCTTC
TRBJ2-5	TRBV20-1	.	TRBD1	CSAVGQAEGRVETQYF	TGCAGTGCTGTGGGACAGGCGGAGGGGAGAGTGGAGACCCAGTACTTC
TRBJ2-7	TRBV18	.	.	CASSPSEGQVHEQYF	TGTGCCAGCTCCCCTTCGGAGGGACAAGTCCACGAGCAGTACTTC
TRBJ2-7	TRBV20-1	.	.	CSAPIRGPYNEQYF	TGCAGTGCTCCCATACGGGGGCCTTACAATGAGCAGTACTTC
TRBJ2-5	TRBV12-3/TRBV12-4	.	.	CANSVRGEETQYF	TGTGCCAACAGTGTTAGGGGCGAAGAGACCCAGTACTTC
TRBJ2-6	TRBV6-2/TRBV6-3	.	.	CASRRAYSGTNVLTF	TGTGCCAGCAGACGGGCTTACTCTGGGACCAACGTCCTGACTTTC
TRBJ1-2	TRBV5-1	.	TRBD1	CASSTRTGALANYGYTF	TGCGCCAGCAGCACCCGGACAGGGGCCCTCGCTAACTATGGCTACACCTTC
TRBJ2-7	TRBV6-6	.	.	CASSYRVGYEQYF	TGTGCCAGCAGTTACAGGGTGGGATACGAGCAGTACTTC
TRBJ2-1	TRBV6-6	.	TRBD2	CASSPGTSKGHEQFF	TGTGCCAGCAGCCCGGGGACTAGCAAGGGCCATGAGCAGTTCTTC
TRBJ2-6	TRBV10-3	many	TRBD1	CAISPDRAGANVLTF	TGTGCCATCAGCCCTGACAGGGCTGGGGCCAACGTCCTGACTTTC
TRBJ2-1	TRBV7-2	many	TRBD1	CASSLADRVYNEQFF	TGTGCCAGCAGCTTAGCGGACAGGGTATACAATGAGCAGTTCTTC
TRBJ2-1	TRBV15	once	.	CATSRYTGSYNEQFF	TGTGCCACCAGCAGGTATACAGGGTCCTACAATGAGCAGTTCTTC
TRBJ2-5	TRBV18	many	TRBD2	CASSPFRGEETQYF	TGTGCCAGCTCACCATTCCGGGGGGAAGAGACCCAGTACTTC
TRBJ2-3	TRBV11-2	.	.	CASSLTVALDTQYF	TGTGCCAGCAGCTTAACCGTGGCATTGGATACGCAGTATTTT
TRBJ2-3	TRBV5-1	many	TRBD1	CASSLLQGADTQYF	TGCGCCAGCAGCTTATTACAGGGGGCGGATACGCAGTATTTT